Shown below are 32 T cell receptor beta chains from a single sample sequenced in a study of CD8 T cells in ankylosing spondylitis. TCRdb processed the 5' RACE reads anew with MiXCR; each CDR3 protein has one entry. Altogether approximately 220,000 distinct CDR3 sequences are present, approximately 10% being singletons, with the ten largest covering roughly a fifth. Sequenced material: blood, either unsorted or a sorted T cell fraction (not recorded which). These receptors were taken from a male donor with ankylosing spondylitis or in good health (not recorded which).

This clonotype was recorded at least ten times. This chain joins TRBV2 and TRBJ1-5; D is perhaps TRBD1 (5 bases). This CDR3 comprises 12 residues. Germline CDR1 and CDR2: SNHLY and FYNNEI. V was shortened by 8 bases and J by 6 bases, with 11 bases between the two germline ends. CDR3 DNA sequence: TGTGCCAGCGGAGGCGGGACTCAGCCCCAGCATTTT. Translated, it gives CASGGGTQPQHF.

The V gene is TRBV6-1, the J gene TRBJ1-2; D gene uncertain. The CDR3 length is 15 residues. Trimming stripped 5 bases from V and 4 bases from J, with 17 bases between. Looked up from germline, CDR1 is MNHNS and CDR2 is SASEGT. CDR3 residues: CASSPVGSPRYGYTF. CDR3 coding DNA: TGTGCCAGCAGTCCAGTTGGGAGCCCCCGCTATGGCTACACCTTC.

The V gene is TRBV28, the J gene TRBJ2-5; the D is unclear. The CDR3 runs to 16 residues. Germline CDR1 reads MDHEN; CDR2 reads SYDVKM. Trimming took 5 bases from V and 0 from J, leaving 16 bases between them. The CDR3 here is CASSVTNTQYQETQYF. CDR3 DNA: TGTGCCAGCAGTGTAACTAATACTCAGTACCAAGAGACCCAGTACTTC.

In this sample, this clonotype turned up many times. The rearrangement joins TRBV15 to TRBJ1-1; D ambiguous. Deletions cut 0 bases from V and 3 bases from J, with 5 bases between. In germline, CDR1 is LNHNV, CDR2 YYDKDF (reference sequence). The CDR3 runs to 13 residues. CDR3 sequence reads: CATSRDQDTEAFF. The CDR3 DNA reads as TGTGCCACCAGCAGAGATCAGGACACTGAAGCTTTCTTT.

The gene calls are TRBV5-1 and TRBJ2-7; no firm D call. The length of the CDR3 is 14 residues. CDR1 and CDR2 (germline): SGHRS, YFSETQ. Trimming left V 0 bases short and J 2 bases short, with 9 bases between. The CDR3 DNA follows: TGCGCCAGCAGCTTGGAGGCACGGACCTACGAGCAGTACTTC. Translated: CASSLEARTYEQYF.

At least ten counts were recorded for this clonotype. This sequence joins TRBV7-3 and TRBJ2-1; 13 bases fit TRBD2. V dropped 5 bases and J dropped 10; count of bases not matched to a gene: 5. CDR3 size: 14 residues. The germline V gene encodes CDR1 SGHTA and CDR2 FQGTGA. CDR3 coding DNA: TGTGCCAGCAGCACTAGCGGGGGGGGCAGCGAGCAGTTCTTC. Translation: CASSTSGGGSEQFF.

This clonotype was detected a few times. The chain recombines TRBV20-1 with TRBJ2-5; D not resolved. Trimming removed 2 bases at V and 1 base at J, with 8 bases between. The CDR3 has 13 amino acids. CDR1 and CDR2 from the germline V gene are DFQATT and SNEGSKA (reference sequence). CDR3 bases: TGCAGTGCTAGACAGGTCCTCCAAGAGACCCAGTACTTC. Translating gives CSARQVLQETQYF.

The rearrangement uses TRBV18 and TRBJ2-1; 9 bases map to TRBD1. This CDR3 has 14 residues. V shed 2 bases, J shed 9 bases, and the junction held 5 bases outside the gene matches. In germline, CDR1 is KGHSH, CDR2 LQKENI. CDR3 DNA: TGTGCCAGCTCACCATGGGACAGGGATTTTGAGCAGTTCTTC. This sequence encodes CASSPWDRDFEQFF.

This clonotype was counted ten times or more. The V and J genes are TRBV12-3 or TRBV12-4 and TRBJ2-2; the match to TRBD1 covers 7 bases. V was pared by 6 bases and J by 6 bases, with 7 bases of the junction left unmatched. CDR3 size: 14 residues. The CDR3 region has the DNA TGTGCCAGCAGCACTAGACAGGGCCCCGGGGAGCTGTTTTTT. Translated: CASSTRQGPGELFF.

This clonotype has more than one count but fewer than ten. The chain carries TRBV7-9 and TRBJ2-3, with 10 bases identical to TRBD2. From germline, CDR1 is SEHNR and CDR2 FQNEAQ (reference sequence). With 7 bases clipped from V and 6 bases from J, the junction kept 13 bases outside the gene matches. The length of the CDR3 is 16 residues. This CDR3 is CASTRGSSGGRDTQYF. CDR3 bases: TGTGCCAGCACTCGCGGCTCTAGCGGGGGTCGGGATACGCAGTATTTT.

This clonotype was counted many times. The chain combines TRBV24-1 with TRBJ2-3; D is possibly TRBD1 (6 bases). This CDR3 spans 14 amino acids. Germline CDR1 and CDR2: KGHDR and SFDVKD. Between the trimmed V and J ends, which lost 8 bases and 3 bases, there was a span of 14 bases. The CDR3 DNA is TGTGCCACCACCACAGGGTTAGAAACAGATACGCAGTATTTT. This gives the protein CATTTGLETDTQYF.

In this sample, this clonotype turned up many times. The chain carries TRBV5-1 and TRBJ2-6, with D hard to call. V was cut by 4 bases and J by 0 bases, with 5 bases left in between. CDR3 length equals 14 residues. Germline assignment: CDR1 SGHRS and CDR2 YFSETQ. The CDR3 is CASSPPSGANVLTF. The CDR3 DNA reads as TGCGCCAGCAGCCCCCCCTCTGGGGCCAACGTCCTGACTTTC.

At least ten counts were recorded for this clonotype. This chain connects TRBV12-3 or TRBV12-4 to TRBJ2-6; 8 nucleotides align to TRBD2. The CDR3 runs 20 residues. The V gene end was trimmed by 5 bases and the J gene end by 2 bases; junction bases not matched to a gene: 17. Here the CDR3 reads CASSLISFRGGKTGANVLTF. The CDR3 DNA sequence: TGTGCCAGCAGTCTCATTTCTTTCCGGGGGGGGAAGACTGGGGCCAACGTCCTGACTTTC.

This clonotype has ten or more counts. V is TRBV7-9 and J is TRBJ1-4; D gene unclear. The CDR3 covers 14 residues. The V gene lost 1 base and the J gene lost 8 bases, with 11 bases spanning the gap. Germline V gives CDR1 SEHNR, CDR2 FQNEAQ (reference sequence). CDR3 sequence reads: CASSLDGRGEKLFF. The CDR3 coding sequence is TGTGCCAGCAGCTTAGACGGACGAGGAGAAAAACTGTTTTTT.

CDR3 in amino acids: CARSFEGAGYTF. The CDR3 region has the DNA TGTGCCAGAAGTTTTGAGGGGGCTGGCTACACCTTC. The chain uses TRBV2 and TRBJ1-2; 7 positions agree with TRBD1. Trimming cost V 9 bases and J 7 bases; bases outside gene matches: 8. The CDR3 has 12 residues. Germline V gene data show CDR1 as SNHLY and CDR2 as FYNNEI.

In this sample, this clonotype turned up many times. J is TRBJ2-7 and V is TRBV24-1, with no clear D. Trimming removed 2 bases at V and 0 bases at J, with 7 bases between. The CDR3 spans 14 residues. The germline V gene has CDR1 KGHDR and CDR2 SFDVKD. This CDR3 is CATSDSASSYEQYF. The CDR3 nucleotides are TGTGCCACCAGTGATTCGGCCAGCTCCTACGAGCAGTACTTC.

A few counts support this clonotype. The chain carries TRBV2 and TRBJ1-4; tentative D call: TRBD1 (6 bases). The length of the CDR3 is 14 residues. Trimming took 6 bases from V and 8 from J, leaving 16 bases between them. The germline V gene has CDR1 SNHLY and CDR2 FYNNEI. The CDR3 region is CASSLVEGEEKLFF. Here the CDR3 DNA reads TGTGCCAGCAGCCTCGTAGAGGGGGAAGAAAAACTGTTTTTT. The full variable domain, its missing parts supplied by reference TRBV2 and TRBJ1-4, is EPEVTQTPSHQVTQMGQEVILRCVPISNHLYFYWYRQILGQKVEFLVSFYNNEISEKSEIFDDQFSVERPDGSNFTLKIRSTKLEDSAMYFCASSLVEGEEKLFFGSGTQLSVL.

Only a few counts were recorded for this clonotype. The CDR3 DNA reads TGCAGTGCTAGACCCCAGGTGACAGCCACAGGGGAAAAACTGTTTTTT. The encoded protein is CSARPQVTATGEKLFF. The genes are TRBV20-1 and TRBJ1-4; maybe TRBD1 (6 bases). CDR3 length: 16 residues. CDR1 DFQATT and CDR2 SNEGSKA come from the germline V gene (reference sequence). Trimming removed 2 bases at V and 8 bases at J, with 21 bases between.

Ten or more counts support this clonotype. V is TRBV5-1 and J is TRBJ2-3; weak D call: TRBD2 (6 bases). Trimming took 2 bases from V and 6 from J, leaving 16 bases between them. Germline V gene data show CDR1 as SGHRS and CDR2 as YFSETQ. The CDR3 has 15 amino acids. The chain's CDR3 is CASSLPLLAGDTQYF. The CDR3 DNA follows: TGCGCCAGCAGCTTACCCCTACTGGCGGGGGATACGCAGTATTTT.

The table lists this clonotype with many counts. This chain links TRBV6-5 with TRBJ2-3; 9 nucleotides line up with TRBD1. The CDR3 is 16 amino acids. V lost 3 bases and J lost 3; bases outside the gene matches: 7. Germline loops: CDR1 MNHEY, CDR2 SVGAGI. CDR3 sequence (DNA): TGTGCCAGCAGTTATTCCGGGACAGGGAAGACAGATACGCAGTATTTT. Translation: CASSYSGTGKTDTQYF.

The rearrangement links TRBV7-2 to TRBJ2-3, with 9 bases matching TRBD2. Germline CDR1 SGHTA, CDR2 FQGNSA. The CDR3 is 16 amino acids. The trim removed 4 bases at V and 5 bases at J, leaving 10 bases unmatched. Written as DNA, the CDR3 is TGTGCCAGCAGCTATGGGACTAGCAAAAAGGGAGATACGCAGTATTTT. This codes for CASSYGTSKKGDTQYF.

Ten or more counts support this clonotype. The rearrangement uses TRBV5-1 and TRBJ2-3, with TRBD1 matching 7 bases. Germline CDR1 is SGHRS and CDR2 is YFSETQ. V trimming: 4 bases; J trimming: 3 bases; junction bases outside the gene matches: 11. The CDR3 is 16 residues long. CDR3 region: CASSPRLGGATDTQYF. The CDR3 DNA follows: TGCGCCAGCAGCCCAAGATTAGGGGGCGCAACAGATACGCAGTATTTT.

This clonotype was recorded at least ten times. V usage is TRBV12-3 or TRBV12-4 and J usage is TRBJ1-1; 9 nucleotides line up with TRBD1. The V gene end was trimmed by 5 bases and the J gene end by 4 bases; junction bases not matched to a gene: 11. The CDR3 runs 16 residues. DNA for the CDR3: TGTGCCAGCAGTACCGGGACAGGGTTTGAGGGCACTGAAGCTTTCTTT. Translating it yields CASSTGTGFEGTEAFF.

This clonotype was detected ten times or more. The CDR3 region is CASSYGQGVYGYTF. The CDR3 nucleotides read TGTGCCAGCAGTTACGGTCAGGGGGTCTATGGCTACACCTTC. The chain links TRBV6-5 to TRBJ1-2; 7 nucleotides line up with TRBD1. The CDR3 loop spans 14 amino acids. CDR1 and CDR2 (germline): MNHEY, SVGAGI. The V segment lost 2 bases and the J segment 4 bases; nucleotides outside the gene matches: 4.

The V call is TRBV7-2, the J call TRBJ2-3, with D tentatively TRBD2 (6 bases). Germline CDR1 is SGHTA and CDR2 is FQGNSA. V was shortened by 4 bases and J by 0 bases, with 11 bases between the two germline ends. CDR3 length equals 15 residues. The CDR3 DNA is TGTGCCAGCAGCTCAAGGGACTCCAGCACAGATACGCAGTATTTT. It yields the protein CASSSRDSSTDTQYF.

This clonotype showed up many times. This chain links TRBV7-3 with TRBJ2-3; 13 positions match TRBD2. The V gene end was trimmed by 4 bases and the J gene end by 2 bases; junction bases not matched to a gene: 3. The CDR3 has 16 amino acids. The V gene's germline CDR1 is SGHTA and CDR2 FQGTGA. This chain's CDR3 is CASSSGLAGDTDTQYF. The CDR3 DNA is TGTGCCAGCAGCTCTGGACTAGCGGGGGACACAGATACGCAGTATTTT.

This clonotype was observed at least ten times. CDR3 in DNA: TGTGCCAGCAGCTTCGAACGGACCAACACCGGGGAGCTGTTTTTT. It codes for CASSFERTNTGELFF. The chain employs TRBV7-9 and TRBJ2-2, with unresolved D. V dropped 3 bases and J dropped 2 bases, with 10 bases sitting between them. The CDR3 is made up of 15 amino acids. Germline assignment: CDR1 SEHNR and CDR2 FQNEAQ (reference sequence).

The genes are TRBV5-5 and TRBJ2-5; 8 bases align to TRBD2. Germline V gene sequence: CDR1 SGHKS, CDR2 YYEKEE (reference sequence). V dropped 1 base and J dropped 4; count of bases not matched to a gene: 6. CDR3 size: 15 residues. CDR3 in DNA: TGTGCCAGCAGCTTGTACGGGGGGGTGGTAGAGACCCAGTACTTC. It is translated as CASSLYGGVVETQYF.

This clonotype was counted a few times. The CDR3 loop is CSAALKTGPLYEQYF. The DNA of the CDR3 is TGCAGTGCCGCCCTCAAGACAGGGCCACTCTACGAGCAGTACTTC. The rearrangement uses TRBV20-1 and TRBJ2-7; TRBD1 aligns across 7 bases. This CDR3 spans 15 amino acids. The V and J ends lost 6 bases and 3 bases, in that order; junction bases with no gene match: 14. Germline-derived CDR1 and CDR2 are DFQATT and SNEGSKA (reference sequence).

This clonotype has a handful of counts. The chain couples TRBV3-1 to TRBJ2-7, with D perhaps matching TRBD2 (6 bases). Trimming left V 1 base short and J 3 bases short, with 16 bases between. This CDR3 is 16 amino acids long. CDR1 and CDR2 (germline): LGHDT, YNNKEL (reference sequence). CDR3 bases: TGTGCCAGCAGCCAAGGAGGATGGGGGGTTTTCTACGAGCAGTACTTC. Its protein is CASSQGGWGVFYEQYF.

The V call is TRBV29-1, the J call TRBJ2-1, with 9 bases identical to TRBD1. The CDR3 has 15 amino acids. V lost 5 bases to trimming and J lost 7 bases; unmatched junction nucleotides: 12. Germline V gene sequence: CDR1 SQVTM, CDR2 ANQGSEA. The CDR3 DNA sequence: TGCAGCGTTAAAAACAGGGGGCGAGTAATAAATGAGCAGTTCTTC. It yields the protein CSVKNRGRVINEQFF.

In its sample, this clonotype was seen many times. DNA for the CDR3: TGCAGTGCTAGAGTTGACAGGGGGCTAAACGAGCAGTACTTC. It codes for CSARVDRGLNEQYF. The gene calls are TRBV20-1 and TRBJ2-7, with 10 bases lining up with TRBD1. The CDR3 covers 14 residues. Germline V gives CDR1 DFQATT, CDR2 SNEGSKA (reference sequence). J gave up 5 bases and V 1 base, and 5 bases lay outside the gene matches.